The T cell receptor (beta chain) described here comes from a study of response to subunit inactivated influenza vaccine. The sample holds a few counts of this clonotype. In germline, CDR1 is SQVTM, CDR2 ANQGSEA. The trim removed 5 bases at V and 4 bases at J, leaving 7 bases unmatched. The CDR3 is 14 amino acids. TCRdb processed the RT-PCR reads anew with MiXCR; each CDR3 protein has one entry. The sample contains hundreds of thousands of distinct CDR3 sequences, 11% to 15% of which appear only once. The specimen comprised PBMCs from blood, sampled 14 to 15 days before vaccination. The chain employs TRBV29-1 and TRBJ2-3, with 9 bases lining up with TRBD1. This sequence was found in a man aged 50-60 years who received an inactivated influenza vaccine. CDR3 residues: CSVLGTGISDTQYF. DNA for the CDR3: TGCAGCGTTCTCGGGACAGGGATCTCAGATACGCAGTATTTT.